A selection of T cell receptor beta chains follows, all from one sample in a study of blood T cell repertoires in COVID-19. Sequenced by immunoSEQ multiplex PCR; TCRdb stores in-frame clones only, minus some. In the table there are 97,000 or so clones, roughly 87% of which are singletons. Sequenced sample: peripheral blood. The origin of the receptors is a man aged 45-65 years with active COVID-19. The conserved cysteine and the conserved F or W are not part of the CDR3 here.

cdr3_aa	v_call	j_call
ASTPSLSLASGANVLT	TRBV11-2	TRBJ2-6
SAPINRKAF	TRBV20-1	TRBJ1-1
ASSAHRGPGNTEAF	TRBV19	TRBJ1-1
AISDGTVSYEQY	TRBV10-3	TRBJ2-7
ASSPGGNYGYT	TRBV14	TRBJ1-2
ASANTGVTEAF	TRBV2	TRBJ1-1
ASSLRDSPSGNTIY	TRBV14	TRBJ1-3
ATSRDQRSPPYEQY	TRBV15	TRBJ2-7
ASSYSRRGGNQPQH	TRBV6-6	TRBJ1-5
ASSIGGTLNTGELF	TRBV19	TRBJ2-2
ASISFGGEAGGYT	TRBV2	TRBJ1-2
ASSLGTSLSDTQY	TRBV7-7	TRBJ2-3
ASTREWSYGYT	TRBV2	TRBJ1-2
ASSLYRDRRYNYGYT	TRBV19	TRBJ1-2
ASSSTGSGPRELF	TRBV7-9	TRBJ2-2
AGYDWEKPDTQY	TRBV27	TRBJ2-3
ASRADSNYGYT	TRBV2	TRBJ1-2
ASSLSPRGRNGYT	TRBV5-6	TRBJ1-2
ASSLGFQRGPPGANVLT	TRBV7-9	TRBJ2-6
ASSIHPRGDGGNTIY	TRBV19	TRBJ1-3
ASSYRRGSGNTEAF	TRBV6-6	TRBJ1-1
ASSLRSGGPYEQY	TRBV7-2	TRBJ2-7
ASSQMIARGGEKLF	TRBV4-2	TRBJ1-4
ATTQSNQPQH	TRBV24-1	TRBJ1-5
ASSSRLAGATDTQY	TRBV7-9	TRBJ2-3
ASSLKRGTNTGELF	TRBV27	TRBJ2-2
ASSRDFYQPQH	TRBV6-5	TRBJ1-5
ASSEGSTATQY	TRBV10-2	TRBJ2-3
ASSDFRGPNYGYT	TRBV4-1	TRBJ1-2
ASSEQGNTEAF	TRBV6-4	TRBJ1-1
ASSLGTGNGYT	TRBV13	TRBJ1-2
ASSATGSGNTIY	TRBV9	TRBJ1-3
ASKPTSGGGGDTQY	TRBV5-1	TRBJ2-3
ATSDQSESGRGRGNEKLF	TRBV24-1	TRBJ1-4
ASSAPGDLGTIFGYT	TRBV28	TRBJ1-2
ASSQGQSYGYT	TRBV11-2	TRBJ1-2
ASTSGYKWGQYNEQF	TRBV10-1	TRBJ2-1